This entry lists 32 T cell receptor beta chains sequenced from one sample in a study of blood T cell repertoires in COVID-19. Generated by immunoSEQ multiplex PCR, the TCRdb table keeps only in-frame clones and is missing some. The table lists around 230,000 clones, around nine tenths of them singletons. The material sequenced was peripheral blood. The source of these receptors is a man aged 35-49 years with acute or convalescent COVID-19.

The CDR3 is CASSLGRAGNTIYF. In nucleotides, the CDR3 is TGTGCCAGCAGCTTGGGGAGGGCCGGAAACACCATATATTTT. V gene TRBV5-6 combines with J gene TRBJ1-3, with D hard to call. Germline loops: CDR1 SGHDT, CDR2 YYEEEE. V was clipped by 0 bases and J by 4 bases, with 8 bases between them. The CDR3 runs to 14 residues.

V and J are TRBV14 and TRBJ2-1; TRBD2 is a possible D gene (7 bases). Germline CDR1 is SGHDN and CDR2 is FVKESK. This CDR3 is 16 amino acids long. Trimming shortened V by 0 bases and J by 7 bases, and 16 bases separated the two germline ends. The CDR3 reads CASSQEGLGRGNEQFF. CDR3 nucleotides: TGTGCCAGCAGCCAAGAAGGACTAGGGAGGGGGAATGAGCAGTTCTTC. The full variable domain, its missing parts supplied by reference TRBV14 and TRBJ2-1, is EAGVTQFPSHSVIEKGQTVTLRCDPISGHDNLYWYRRVMGKEIKFLLHFVKESKQDESGMPNNRFLAERTGGTYSTLKVQPAELEDSGVYFCASSQEGLGRGNEQFFGPGTRLTVL.

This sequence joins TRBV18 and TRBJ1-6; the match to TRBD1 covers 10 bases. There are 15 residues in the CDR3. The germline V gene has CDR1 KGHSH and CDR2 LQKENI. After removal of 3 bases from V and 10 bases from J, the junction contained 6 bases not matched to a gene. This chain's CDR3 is CASSPGGQGNSPLHF. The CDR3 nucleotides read TGTGCCAGCTCACCCGGGGGACAGGGGAACTCACCCCTCCACTTT.

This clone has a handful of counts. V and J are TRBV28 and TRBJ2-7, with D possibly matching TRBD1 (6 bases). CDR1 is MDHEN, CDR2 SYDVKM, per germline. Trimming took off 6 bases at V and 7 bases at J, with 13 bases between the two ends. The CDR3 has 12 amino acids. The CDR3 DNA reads TGTGCCAGCAGGTTACAGGGCCTTGAGCAGTACTTC. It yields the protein CASRLQGLEQYF.

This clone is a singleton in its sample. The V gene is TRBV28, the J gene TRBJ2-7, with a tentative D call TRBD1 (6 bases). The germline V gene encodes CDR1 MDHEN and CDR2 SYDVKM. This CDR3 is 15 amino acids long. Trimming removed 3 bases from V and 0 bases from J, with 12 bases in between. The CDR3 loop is CASSLPQGVSYEQYF. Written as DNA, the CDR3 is TGTGCCAGCAGTTTGCCACAGGGAGTCTCCTACGAGCAGTACTTC. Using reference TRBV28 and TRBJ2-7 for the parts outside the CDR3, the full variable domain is DVKVTQSSRYLVKRTGEKVFLECVQDMDHENMFWYRQDPGLGLRLIYFSYDVKMKEKGDIPEGYSVSREKKERFSLILESASTNQTSMYLCASSLPQGVSYEQYFGPGTRLTVT.

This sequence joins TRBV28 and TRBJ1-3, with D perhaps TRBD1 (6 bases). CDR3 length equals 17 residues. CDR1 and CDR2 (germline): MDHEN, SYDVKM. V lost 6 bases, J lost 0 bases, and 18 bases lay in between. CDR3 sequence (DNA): TGTGCCAGCAGGTGGGGGGGGGCAATCCCCTCTGGAAACACCATATATTTT. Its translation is CASRWGGAIPSGNTIYF.

The CDR3 DNA sequence: TGTGCCATCAGTGAACAGGGACTAGCGGGCAATGAGCAGTTCTTC. As protein: CAISEQGLAGNEQFF. The chain has TRBV10-3 and TRBJ2-1; the match to TRBD2 covers 12 bases. Trimming removed 3 bases from V and 6 bases from J; junction bases left unmatched: 3. The CDR3 runs 15 residues. The germline V gene has CDR1 ENHRY and CDR2 SYGVKD.

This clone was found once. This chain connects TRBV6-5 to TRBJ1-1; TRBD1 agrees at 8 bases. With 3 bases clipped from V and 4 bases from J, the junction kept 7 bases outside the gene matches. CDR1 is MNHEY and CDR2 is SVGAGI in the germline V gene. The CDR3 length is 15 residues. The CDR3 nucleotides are TGTGCCAGCAGTTATGACCAGGGGGCAGGCACTGAAGCTTTCTTT. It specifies CASSYDQGAGTEAFF.

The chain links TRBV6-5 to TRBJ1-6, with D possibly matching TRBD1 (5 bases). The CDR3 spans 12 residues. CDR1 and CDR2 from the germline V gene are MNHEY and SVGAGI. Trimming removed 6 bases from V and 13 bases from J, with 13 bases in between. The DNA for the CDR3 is TGTGCCAGCAGAGGGGCCCTCTTCCCCCTCCACTTT. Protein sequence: CASRGALFPLHF.

The CDR3 region has the DNA TGTGCCAGCAGCCCCTGGACTAGCAGGACCTACGAGCAGTACTTC. It is translated as CASSPWTSRTYEQYF. This chain joins TRBV7-3 and TRBJ2-7; 8 bases match TRBD2. The germline V gene has CDR1 SGHTA and CDR2 FQGTGA. Trimming cost V 5 bases and J 2 bases; bases outside gene matches: 8. The CDR3 length is 15 residues.

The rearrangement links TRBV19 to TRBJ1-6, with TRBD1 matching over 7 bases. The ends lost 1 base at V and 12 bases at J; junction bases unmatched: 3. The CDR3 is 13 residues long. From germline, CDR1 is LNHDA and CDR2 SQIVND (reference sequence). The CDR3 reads CASSIGYRGPLHF. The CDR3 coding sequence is TGTGCCAGTAGTATAGGCTACAGGGGACCCCTCCACTTT.

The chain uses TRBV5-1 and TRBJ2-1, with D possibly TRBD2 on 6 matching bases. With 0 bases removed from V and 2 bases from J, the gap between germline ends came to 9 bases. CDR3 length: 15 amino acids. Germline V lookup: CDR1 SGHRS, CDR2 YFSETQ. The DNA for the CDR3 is TGCGCCAGCAGCTTGGGCGGGGATACCTACAATGAGCAGTTCTTC. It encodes CASSLGGDTYNEQFF.

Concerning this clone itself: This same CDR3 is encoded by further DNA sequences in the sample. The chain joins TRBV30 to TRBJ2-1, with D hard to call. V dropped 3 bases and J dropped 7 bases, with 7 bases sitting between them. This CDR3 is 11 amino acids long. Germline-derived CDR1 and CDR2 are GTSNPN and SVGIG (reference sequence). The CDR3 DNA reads TGTGCCTGGAGCTTAGTTAATGAGCAGTTCTTC. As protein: CAWSLVNEQFF.

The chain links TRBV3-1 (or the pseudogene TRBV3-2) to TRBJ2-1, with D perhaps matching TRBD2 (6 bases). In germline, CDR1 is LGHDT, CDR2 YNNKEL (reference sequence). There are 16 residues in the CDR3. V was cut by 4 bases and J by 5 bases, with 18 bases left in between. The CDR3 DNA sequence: TGTGCCAGCAGCCCTTCAGCGGGCGGAGAGGACAATGAGCAGTTCTTC. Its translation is CASSPSAGGEDNEQFF.

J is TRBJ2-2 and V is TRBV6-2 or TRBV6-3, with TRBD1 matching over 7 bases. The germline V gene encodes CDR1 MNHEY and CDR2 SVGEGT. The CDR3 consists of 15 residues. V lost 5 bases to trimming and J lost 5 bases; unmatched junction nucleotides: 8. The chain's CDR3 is CASSLEGAGTGELFF. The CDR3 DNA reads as TGTGCCAGCAGTCTAGAGGGGGCTGGGACCGGGGAGCTGTTTTTT.

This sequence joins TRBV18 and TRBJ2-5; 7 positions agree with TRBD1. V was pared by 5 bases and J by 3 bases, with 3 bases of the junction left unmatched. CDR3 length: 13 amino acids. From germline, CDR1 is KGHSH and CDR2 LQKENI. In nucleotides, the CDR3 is TGTGCCAGCTCATACGACAGGGAAGAGACCCAGTACTTC. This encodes CASSYDREETQYF.

CDR3 DNA: TGTGCCAGCAGCCAAGGTACGGAGTACGAGCAGTACTTC. Protein: CASSQGTEYEQYF. The chain combines TRBV3-1 (or the pseudogene TRBV3-2) with TRBJ2-7; D remains ambiguous. CDR3 length equals 13 residues. Trimming removed 1 base from V and 4 bases from J, with 8 bases in between. The germline V gene encodes CDR1 LGHDT and CDR2 YNNKEL (reference sequence).

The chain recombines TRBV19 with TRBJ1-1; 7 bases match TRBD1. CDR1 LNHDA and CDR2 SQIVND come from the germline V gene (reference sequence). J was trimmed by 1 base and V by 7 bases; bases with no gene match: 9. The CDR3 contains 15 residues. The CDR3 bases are TGTGCCAGTACCCCACAGGACAGGAGGAACACTGAAGCTTTCTTT. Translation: CASTPQDRRNTEAFF.

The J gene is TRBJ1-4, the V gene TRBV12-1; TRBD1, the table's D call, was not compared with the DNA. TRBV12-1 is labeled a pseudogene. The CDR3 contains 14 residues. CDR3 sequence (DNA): TGTGCCAGCAGCTTTGGGACAGGGGAGGAAAAACTGTTTTTT. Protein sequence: CASSFGTGEEKLFF.

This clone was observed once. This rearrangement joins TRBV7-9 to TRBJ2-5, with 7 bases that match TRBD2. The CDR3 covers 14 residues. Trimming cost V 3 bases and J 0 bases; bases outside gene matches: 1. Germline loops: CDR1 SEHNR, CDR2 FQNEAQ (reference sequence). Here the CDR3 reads CASSFGLDQETQYF. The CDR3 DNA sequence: TGTGCCAGCAGCTTCGGACTAGACCAAGAGACCCAGTACTTC.

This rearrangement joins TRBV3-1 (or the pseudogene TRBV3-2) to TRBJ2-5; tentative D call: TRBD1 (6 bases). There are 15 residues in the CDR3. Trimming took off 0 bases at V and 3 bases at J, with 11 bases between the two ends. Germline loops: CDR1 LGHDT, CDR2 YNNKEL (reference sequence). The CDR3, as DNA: TGTGCCAGCAGCCAAGATCTGACAGGCGAAGAGACCCAGTACTTC. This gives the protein CASSQDLTGEETQYF.

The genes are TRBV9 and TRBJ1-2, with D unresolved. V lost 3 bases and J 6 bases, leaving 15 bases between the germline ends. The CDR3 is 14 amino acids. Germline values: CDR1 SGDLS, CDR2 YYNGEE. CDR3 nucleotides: TGTGCCAGCAGCGCACCCTCTGGCTTCGATGGCTACACCTTC. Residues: CASSAPSGFDGYTF. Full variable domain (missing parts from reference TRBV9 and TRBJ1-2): DSGVTQTPKHLITATGQRVTLRCSPRSGDLSVYWYQQSLDQGLQFLIQYYNGEERAKGNILERFSAQQFPDLHSELNLSSLELGDSALYFCASSAPSGFDGYTFGSGTRLTVV.

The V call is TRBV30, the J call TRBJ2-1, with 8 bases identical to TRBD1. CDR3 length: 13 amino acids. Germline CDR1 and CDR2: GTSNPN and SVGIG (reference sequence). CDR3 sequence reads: CARGARGRDEQFF. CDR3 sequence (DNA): TGTGCTAGGGGGGCCAGGGGGCGCGATGAGCAGTTCTTC.

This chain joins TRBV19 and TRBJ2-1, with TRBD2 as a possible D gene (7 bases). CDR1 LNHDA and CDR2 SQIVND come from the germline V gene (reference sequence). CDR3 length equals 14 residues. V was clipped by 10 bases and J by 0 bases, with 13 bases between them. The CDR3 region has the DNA TGTGCCACTGCGGGGGCAAGCTCCTACAATGAGCAGTTCTTC. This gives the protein CATAGASSYNEQFF. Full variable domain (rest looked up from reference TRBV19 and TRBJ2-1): DGGITQSPKYLFRKEGQNVTLSCEQNLNHDAMYWYRQDPGQGLRLIYYSQIVNDFQKGDIAEGYSVSREKKESFPLTVTSAQKNPTAFYLCATAGASSYNEQFFGPGTRLTVL.

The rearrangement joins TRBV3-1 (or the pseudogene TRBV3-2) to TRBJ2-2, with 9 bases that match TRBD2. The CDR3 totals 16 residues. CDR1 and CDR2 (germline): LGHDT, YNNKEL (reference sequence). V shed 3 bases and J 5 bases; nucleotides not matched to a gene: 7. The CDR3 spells CASSHSGGPETGELFF. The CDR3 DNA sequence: TGTGCCAGCAGCCACAGCGGGGGGCCAGAGACCGGGGAGCTGTTTTTT.

The CDR3 loop reads CASSHLDFQETQYF. In DNA, the CDR3 is TGTGCCAGCAGCCATTTGGACTTCCAAGAGACCCAGTACTTC. The chain has TRBV14 and TRBJ2-5; D is possibly TRBD2 (5 bases). The CDR3 is 14 amino acids. V lost 3 bases and J 1 base, leaving 9 bases between the germline ends. The germline gives CDR1 SGHDN, CDR2 FVKESK.

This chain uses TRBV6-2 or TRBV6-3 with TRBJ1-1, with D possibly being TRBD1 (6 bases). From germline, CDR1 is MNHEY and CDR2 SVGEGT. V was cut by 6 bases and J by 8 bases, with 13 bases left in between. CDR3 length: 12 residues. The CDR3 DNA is TGTGCCAGCAGCCAACAGGGTATCGAAGCTTTCTTT. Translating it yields CASSQQGIEAFF.

CDR3 DNA sequence: TGTGCCAGCAGTTTGGGACAGCCCTCTGGAAACACCATATATTTT. Amino acids: CASSLGQPSGNTIYF. The genes are TRBV2 and TRBJ1-3; 7 nucleotides agree with TRBD1. V dropped 5 bases and J dropped 0; count of bases not matched to a gene: 4. Germline V CDR1 and CDR2: SNHLY, FYNNEI. This CDR3 comprises 15 residues.

The CDR3 loop is CASGRAGSGELFF. CDR3 bases: TGTGCCAGCGGGAGGGCCGGGTCCGGGGAGCTGTTTTTT. The genes are TRBV7-9 and TRBJ2-2, with TRBD2 identical over 7 bases. Losses at the gene ends were 8 bases for V and 6 bases for J; bases not matched to a gene: 6. The CDR3 spans 13 residues. Per the germline V gene, CDR1 is SEHNR and CDR2 is FQNEAQ (reference sequence).

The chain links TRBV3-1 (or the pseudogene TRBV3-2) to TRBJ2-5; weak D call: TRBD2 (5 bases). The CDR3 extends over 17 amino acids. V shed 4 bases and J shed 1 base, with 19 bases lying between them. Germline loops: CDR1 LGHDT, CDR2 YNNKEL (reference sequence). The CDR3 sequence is CASSRGWRSGPQETQYF. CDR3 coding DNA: TGTGCCAGCAGCCGAGGGTGGCGGTCGGGCCCCCAAGAGACCCAGTACTTC.

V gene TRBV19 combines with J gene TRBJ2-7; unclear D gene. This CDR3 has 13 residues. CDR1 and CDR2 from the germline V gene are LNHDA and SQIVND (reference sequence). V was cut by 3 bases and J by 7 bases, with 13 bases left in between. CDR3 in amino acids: CASSIQAPIEQYF. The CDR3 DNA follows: TGTGCCAGTAGTATCCAAGCCCCCATAGAGCAGTACTTC. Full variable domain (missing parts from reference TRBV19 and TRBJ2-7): DGGITQSPKYLFRKEGQNVTLSCEQNLNHDAMYWYRQDPGQGLRLIYYSQIVNDFQKGDIAEGYSVSREKKESFPLTVTSAQKNPTAFYLCASSIQAPIEQYFGPGTRLTVT.

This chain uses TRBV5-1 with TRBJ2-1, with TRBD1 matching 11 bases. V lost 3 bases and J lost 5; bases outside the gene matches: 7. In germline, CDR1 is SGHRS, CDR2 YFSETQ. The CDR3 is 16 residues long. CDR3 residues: CASSSIPGQGDNEQFF. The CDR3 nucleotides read TGCGCCAGCAGCTCCATACCGGGACAGGGGGACAATGAGCAGTTCTTC.